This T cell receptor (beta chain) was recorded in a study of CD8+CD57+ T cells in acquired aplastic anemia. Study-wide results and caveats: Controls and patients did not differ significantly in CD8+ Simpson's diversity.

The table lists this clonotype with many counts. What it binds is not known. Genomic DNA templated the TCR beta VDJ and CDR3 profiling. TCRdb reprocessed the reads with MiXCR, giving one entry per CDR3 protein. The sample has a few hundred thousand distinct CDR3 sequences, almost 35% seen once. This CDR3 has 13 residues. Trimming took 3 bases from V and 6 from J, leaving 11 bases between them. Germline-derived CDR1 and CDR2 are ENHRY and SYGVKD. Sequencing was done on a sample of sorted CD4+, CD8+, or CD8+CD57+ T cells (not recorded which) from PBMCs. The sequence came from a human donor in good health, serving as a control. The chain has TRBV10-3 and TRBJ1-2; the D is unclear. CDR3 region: CAISDLQEDGYTF. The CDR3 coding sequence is TGTGCCATCAGTGATTTGCAGGAGGATGGCTACACCTTC.